This T cell receptor beta chain was identified during a study of post-analysis software for immune sequencing data. Unique molecular identifiers had been added to the TCR beta cDNA libraries. Out of roughly 0.85 to 10 million T cells, roughly 0.5 million cDNA molecules were generated. TCRdb called the PCR reads again in MiXCR, with one record for every CDR3 protein. This table has 350,000 to 450,000 distinct CDR3 sequences, roughly 40% appearing once. This clonotype was observed a handful of times. The antigen is undetermined. The germline CDR1 and CDR2 sequences are DFQATT and SNEGSKA (reference sequence). The ends were cut back, 2 bases at V and 2 bases at J, with 16 bases in the middle. The CDR3 runs 15 residues. Study-wide points: Patients used about five TRBV segments, including TRBV5-6, TRBV5-1 and TRBV20-1, more often than controls. F measure clustering grouped samples strongly by preparation batch. Significantly decreased normalized Chao1 diversity was recorded for multiple sclerosis patients relative to controls.

This chain connects TRBV20-1 to TRBJ2-7, with D tentatively TRBD1 (5 bases). This clonotype was obtained from a girl aged 2 to 10 with multiple sclerosis. The source material was blood. The CDR3 DNA sequence: TGCAGTGCTAGACCGATGGGGCTGTTTACCTACGAGCAGTACTTC. It translates to CSARPMGLFTYEQYF.